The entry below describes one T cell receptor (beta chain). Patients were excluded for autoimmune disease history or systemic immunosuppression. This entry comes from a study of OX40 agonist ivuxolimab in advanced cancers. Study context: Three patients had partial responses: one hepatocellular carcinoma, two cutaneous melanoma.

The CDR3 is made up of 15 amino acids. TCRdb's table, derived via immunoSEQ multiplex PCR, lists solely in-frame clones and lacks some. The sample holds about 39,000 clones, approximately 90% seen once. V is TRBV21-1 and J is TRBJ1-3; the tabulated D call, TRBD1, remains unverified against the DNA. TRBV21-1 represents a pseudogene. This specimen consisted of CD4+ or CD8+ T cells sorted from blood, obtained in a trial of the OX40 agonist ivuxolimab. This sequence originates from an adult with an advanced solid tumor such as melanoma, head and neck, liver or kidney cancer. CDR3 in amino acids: CASSKDPGVGNTIYF. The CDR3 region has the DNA TGTGCCAGCAGCAAAGACCCAGGGGTTGGAAACACCATATATTTT.